The rows below give T cell receptor beta chains drawn from one sample of a study of blood T cell repertoires in COVID-19. Sequencing used immunoSEQ multiplex PCR; TCRdb keeps in-frame clones, though not all of them. The sample shows fewer than 500,000 clones, more than 65% of them seen only once. The sequenced material came from peripheral blood. The origin of the receptors is a human donor with acute or convalescent COVID-19. The donor label of this sample is uncertain. Each CDR3 is given with its conserved first and last residue. D genes are given only for firm matches. Part of the rows lack a size; the others show once, few, many or a class for expanded clones.

clone size: once; D gene: TRBD2; J gene: TRBJ2-1; V gene: TRBV20-1; CDR3 DNA: TGCAGTGCTAGTAGGATGTTAGGCGGGAGGTACAATGAGCAGTTCTTC; CDR3 protein: CSASRMLGGRYNEQFF
clone size: -; D gene: TRBD2; J gene: TRBJ2-5; V gene: TRBV6-5; CDR3 DNA: TGTGCCAGCAGTTATCAGCTAGCGGAAGAGACCCAGTACTTC; CDR3 protein: CASSYQLAEETQYF
clone size: -; D gene: -; J gene: TRBJ1-6; V gene: TRBV11-2; CDR3 DNA: TGTGCCAGCAGCCAACACCCTAATTCACCCCTCCACTTT; CDR3 protein: CASSQHPNSPLHF
clone size: -; D gene: TRBD2; J gene: TRBJ2-3; V gene: TRBV5-1; CDR3 DNA: TGCGCCAGCAGGCCTACTAGCGTCCCCACAGATACGCAGTATTTT; CDR3 protein: CASRPTSVPTDTQYF
clone size: -; D gene: -; J gene: TRBJ2-4; V gene: TRBV7-8; CDR3 DNA: TGTGCCAGCAGCTCATTATCAGGGGACGCCAAAAACATTCAGTACTTC; CDR3 protein: CASSSLSGDAKNIQYF
clone size: -; D gene: -; J gene: TRBJ2-7; V gene: TRBV30; CDR3 DNA: TGTGCCTGGGCCAACTCCTACGAGCAGTACTTC; CDR3 protein: CAWANSYEQYF
clone size: -; D gene: -; J gene: TRBJ1-5; V gene: TRBV6-1; CDR3 DNA: TGTGCCAGCAGTGAGAGTAGGGGTCAGCCCCAGCATTTT; CDR3 protein: CASSESRGQPQHF
clone size: -; D gene: TRBD1; J gene: TRBJ1-1; V gene: TRBV6-5; CDR3 DNA: TGTGCCACCGTAGCGGGACAGCTGAACACTGAAGCTTTCTTT; CDR3 protein: CATVAGQLNTEAFF
clone size: many; D gene: TRBD1; J gene: TRBJ2-7; V gene: TRBV5-4; CDR3 DNA: TGTGCCAGCAGCATAACCGGGACAGGAGCCTACGAGCAGTACTTC; CDR3 protein: CASSITGTGAYEQYF
clone size: -; D gene: TRBD2; J gene: TRBJ2-3; V gene: TRBV6-1; CDR3 DNA: TGTGCCAGCAGTGTAGCGGGGGGGCCGAGGGATACGCAGTATTTT; CDR3 protein: CASSVAGGPRDTQYF
clone size: -; D gene: -; J gene: TRBJ1-5; V gene: TRBV6-6; CDR3 DNA: TGTGCCAGCAGTTACGGCCAGGGACTTAGCAATCAGCCCCAGCATTTT; CDR3 protein: CASSYGQGLSNQPQHF
clone size: -; D gene: -; J gene: TRBJ1-1; V gene: TRBV5-1; CDR3 DNA: TGCGCCAGCAGCGCCAGGGGTGTTGACACTGAAGCTTTCTTT; CDR3 protein: CASSARGVDTEAFF
clone size: -; D gene: TRBD2; J gene: TRBJ2-1; V gene: TRBV30; CDR3 DNA: TGTGCCTGGAGTGCTGCTAGCGGAGCCTACAATGAGCAGTTCTTC; CDR3 protein: CAWSAASGAYNEQFF
clone size: once; D gene: TRBD1; J gene: TRBJ1-2; V gene: TRBV7-9; CDR3 DNA: TGTGCCAGCAGCTTGGACAGGGCAGGAGGCAACTATGGCTACACCTTC; CDR3 protein: CASSLDRAGGNYGYTF
clone size: -; D gene: TRBD2; J gene: TRBJ2-5; V gene: TRBV6-5; CDR3 DNA: TGTGCCAGCACCTATGAAGGGCTAGCGGGAGAGACCCAGTACTTC; CDR3 protein: CASTYEGLAGETQYF
clone size: -; D gene: -; J gene: TRBJ1-1; V gene: TRBV15; CDR3 DNA: TGTGCCACCAGCAGGACTCGCGGCGGAGCTTTCTTT; CDR3 protein: CATSRTRGGAFF
clone size: -; D gene: -; J gene: TRBJ2-2; V gene: TRBV6-5; CDR3 DNA: TGTGCCAGCAAAATTAAGAACACCGGGGAGCTGTTTTTT; CDR3 protein: CASKIKNTGELFF
clone size: -; D gene: TRBD1; J gene: TRBJ1-3; V gene: TRBV28; CDR3 DNA: TGTGCCAGCAGTTTACAGGGGGCTCCTGGAAACACCATATATTTT; CDR3 protein: CASSLQGAPGNTIYF
clone size: -; D gene: -; J gene: TRBJ1-5; V gene: TRBV30; CDR3 DNA: TGTGCCTGGAGTGTTTCCACAGGGTTGGCGCCCCAGCATTTT; CDR3 protein: CAWSVSTGLAPQHF
clone size: -; D gene: TRBD1; J gene: TRBJ1-5; V gene: TRBV5-8; CDR3 DNA: TGTGCCAGCAGCTACCGGGGACAGTATGGAAATCAGCCCCAGCATTTT; CDR3 protein: CASSYRGQYGNQPQHF
clone size: -; D gene: TRBD1; J gene: TRBJ1-4; V gene: TRBV28; CDR3 DNA: TGTGCCAGCAGTCTCTCCGGGACAGGAAGGGAAAAACTGTTTTTT; CDR3 protein: CASSLSGTGREKLFF
clone size: -; D gene: TRBD1; J gene: TRBJ2-7; V gene: TRBV7-9; CDR3 DNA: TGTGCCAGCAGCTTAGGTGGGACAGCTAACTACGAGCAGTACTTC; CDR3 protein: CASSLGGTANYEQYF
clone size: -; D gene: -; J gene: TRBJ2-6; V gene: TRBV5-1; CDR3 DNA: TGCGCCAGCAGCTTAGATGGGCGACCTGGGGCCAACGTCCTGACTTTC; CDR3 protein: CASSLDGRPGANVLTF
clone size: -; D gene: -; J gene: TRBJ1-5; V gene: TRBV6-1; CDR3 DNA: TGTGCCAGCAGTGAAGCTGCTGGGGGACTTTGGGGGGGCAATCAGCCCCAGCATTTT; CDR3 protein: CASSEAAGGLWGGNQPQHF
clone size: -; D gene: -; J gene: TRBJ1-1; V gene: TRBV27; CDR3 DNA: TGTGCCAGCAGTTTATTTTCGGGTACTGAAGCTTTCTTT; CDR3 protein: CASSLFSGTEAFF
clone size: -; D gene: TRBD1; J gene: TRBJ2-1; V gene: TRBV27; CDR3 DNA: TGTGCCAGCAGTTTAAAGTTGGGGACAGGGGTAGAGGTAGGCAAGCAGTTCTTC; CDR3 protein: CASSLKLGTGVEVGKQFF
clone size: -; D gene: TRBD2; J gene: TRBJ2-3; V gene: TRBV5-1; CDR3 DNA: TGCGCCAGCAGCTTGATCGGGACTAGCGGGAGTTCAGATACGCAGTATTTT; CDR3 protein: CASSLIGTSGSSDTQYF
clone size: -; D gene: TRBD1; J gene: TRBJ1-1; V gene: TRBV5-1; CDR3 DNA: TGCGCCAGCAGTTCAGGGGGCGGACACACTGAAGCTTTCTTT; CDR3 protein: CASSSGGGHTEAFF
clone size: once; D gene: TRBD1; J gene: TRBJ1-6; V gene: TRBV28; CDR3 DNA: TGTGCCAGCAGGAGCCGCGTAGGGGGCAATTCACCCCTCCACTTT; CDR3 protein: CASRSRVGGNSPLHF
clone size: -; D gene: -; J gene: TRBJ1-6; V gene: TRBV5-1; CDR3 DNA: TGCGCCAGCAGCTTGTTCGCAGGCAATTCACCCCTCCACTTT; CDR3 protein: CASSLFAGNSPLHF
clone size: -; D gene: TRBD1; J gene: TRBJ1-1; V gene: TRBV10-2; CDR3 DNA: TGCGCCAGCAGGAAAACCGGGACAGGGGGCGGAAGGGGGATTTCGGCTGAAGCTTTCTTT; CDR3 protein: CASRKTGTGGGRGISAEAFF
clone size: -; D gene: TRBD1; J gene: TRBJ1-1; V gene: TRBV6-5; CDR3 DNA: TGTGCCAGCAGAAAAGACAGGGGTGGGTCTCGTGCTTTCTTT; CDR3 protein: CASRKDRGGSRAFF
clone size: -; D gene: TRBD1; J gene: TRBJ1-1; V gene: TRBV11-3; CDR3 DNA: TGTGCCAGCAGCTTAGAGTTCCCAGCCCGGACAGGGTTGGTTACTGAAGCTTTCTTT; CDR3 protein: CASSLEFPARTGLVTEAFF
clone size: few; D gene: -; J gene: TRBJ2-7; V gene: TRBV7-9; CDR3 DNA: TGTGCCAGCAGCTTCCAGGTGAGCTACGAGCAGTACTTC; CDR3 protein: CASSFQVSYEQYF
clone size: -; D gene: TRBD1; J gene: TRBJ2-4; V gene: TRBV24-1; CDR3 DNA: TGTGCCACCAGCCACCCAGGGGGCAGTAACATTCAGTACTTC; CDR3 protein: CATSHPGGSNIQYF
clone size: -; D gene: -; J gene: TRBJ1-4; V gene: TRBV4-1; CDR3 DNA: TGCGCCAGCAGCCAAGAGGATGAGGGTAATAATGAAAAACTGTTTTTT; CDR3 protein: CASSQEDEGNNEKLFF
clone size: -; D gene: TRBD1; J gene: TRBJ1-1; V gene: TRBV6-6; CDR3 DNA: TGTGCCAGCAGCTTGATGGACAGGGTGGCTTTCTTT; CDR3 protein: CASSLMDRVAFF
clone size: -; D gene: -; J gene: TRBJ1-1; V gene: TRBV30; CDR3 DNA: TGTGCCTGGAGGGAATCAGGGCTCCACACTGAAGCTTTCTTT; CDR3 protein: CAWRESGLHTEAFF
clone size: -; D gene: TRBD2; J gene: TRBJ2-7; V gene: TRBV7-9; CDR3 DNA: TGTGCCAGCAGCTTAGGCTGGAGATCTAGCGGGAGGGACGAGCAGTACTTC; CDR3 protein: CASSLGWRSSGRDEQYF
clone size: -; D gene: -; J gene: TRBJ2-7; V gene: TRBV5-6; CDR3 DNA: TGTGCCAGCCGTAAAAGACCGCAGGGATCCTACGAGCAGTACTTC; CDR3 protein: CASRKRPQGSYEQYF
clone size: -; D gene: TRBD2; J gene: TRBJ2-1; V gene: TRBV2; CDR3 DNA: TGTGCCAGCAGTCGGGGACTAGCGGGTTACAATGAGCAGTTCTTC; CDR3 protein: CASSRGLAGYNEQFF
clone size: -; D gene: TRBD1; J gene: TRBJ2-3; V gene: TRBV11-2; CDR3 DNA: TGTGCCAGCAGCTTAACAGGGGGCGCAGATACGCAGTATTTT; CDR3 protein: CASSLTGGADTQYF
clone size: -; D gene: -; J gene: TRBJ2-7; V gene: TRBV4-1; CDR3 DNA: TGCGCCAGCAGCCATGATCAGGGGCGCTACGAGCAGTACTTC; CDR3 protein: CASSHDQGRYEQYF
clone size: -; D gene: -; J gene: TRBJ1-5; V gene: TRBV12-3/TRBV12-4; CDR3 DNA: TGTGCCAGCAGTTATGAGGGGGTACAGCCCCAGCATTTT; CDR3 protein: CASSYEGVQPQHF
clone size: -; D gene: TRBD2; J gene: TRBJ2-7; V gene: TRBV2; CDR3 DNA: TGTGCCAGCAGTCTGACCGGGACTAGCGGATTATACGAGCAGTACTTC; CDR3 protein: CASSLTGTSGLYEQYF
clone size: -; D gene: TRBD1; J gene: TRBJ1-1; V gene: TRBV7-9; CDR3 DNA: TGTGCCAGCAGCTCCGATTCGGGACAGGGGGCGCGGAACACTGAAGCTTTCTTT; CDR3 protein: CASSSDSGQGARNTEAFF
clone size: -; D gene: -; J gene: TRBJ1-1; V gene: TRBV18; CDR3 DNA: TGTGCCAGCTCACCGGACAGCATGAACACTGAAGCTTTCTTT; CDR3 protein: CASSPDSMNTEAFF
clone size: -; D gene: -; J gene: TRBJ2-1; V gene: TRBV6-5; CDR3 DNA: TGTGCCAGCAGTTACTCGCGGGCGGACTTTAATGAGCAGTTCTTC; CDR3 protein: CASSYSRADFNEQFF
clone size: -; D gene: -; J gene: TRBJ2-1; V gene: TRBV7-9; CDR3 DNA: TGTGCCAGCAGCCCAACAGGGCGGTTCACCTACAATGAGCAGTTCTTC; CDR3 protein: CASSPTGRFTYNEQFF
clone size: -; D gene: TRBD1; J gene: TRBJ2-2; V gene: TRBV7-2; CDR3 DNA: TGTGCCAGCAGCAAAGGCGGAACAGGGGGCACCGGGGAGCTGTTTTTT; CDR3 protein: CASSKGGTGGTGELFF
clone size: -; D gene: -; J gene: TRBJ2-4; V gene: TRBV18; CDR3 DNA: TGTGCCAGCTCACCTAGCGCGAGTAACATTCAGTACTTC; CDR3 protein: CASSPSASNIQYF
clone size: once; D gene: -; J gene: TRBJ2-2; V gene: TRBV10-2; CDR3 DNA: TGCGCCAGCAGTCGTTCGATGCTCGACTGGAACACCGGGGAGCTGTTTTTT; CDR3 protein: CASSRSMLDWNTGELFF